The 32 T cell receptor beta chains listed next were all sequenced from one sample in a study of technical replicates of blood from a few donors (dated by TCRdb to the late 2010s). Library preparation employed the immunoSEQ multiplex PCR assay. In its TCRdb copy, this immuneACCESS table keeps in-frame sequences only and misses some clones. Where compared with another copy, unresolved V genes explain less than half of these, and the others have no known cause. The sample contains 80,000 to 95,000 clones, approximately 93% of them found a single time. 0.2% to 0.3% of the sample rests with the top ten. The sequencing sample was made of T cells isolated from PBMCs. The receptors here all came from a human donor in good health.

The CDR3 loop is CASSQGTGSGNTIYF. CDR3 in DNA: TGCGCCAGCAGCCAGGGAACAGGCTCTGGAAACACCATATATTTT. The chain uses TRBV4-1 and TRBJ1-3; D is possibly TRBD1 (5 bases). Deletions cut 3 bases from V and 0 bases from J, with 9 bases between. There are 15 residues in the CDR3. Germline CDR1 reads MGHRA; CDR2 reads YSYEKL.

CDR3 region: CASSPKGAEVNTEAFF. Written as DNA, the CDR3 is TGTGCCAGCAGCCCCAAGGGGGCCGAGGTGAACACTGAAGCTTTCTTT. V usage is TRBV7-9 and J usage is TRBJ1-1; TRBD1 agrees at 7 bases. J lost 0 bases, V lost 5 bases, and 9 bases had no gene match. This CDR3 has 16 amino acids. Germline CDR1 is SEHNR and CDR2 is FQNEAQ (reference sequence).

The rearrangement joins TRBV6-6 to TRBJ1-3, with TRBD1 identical over 7 bases. Germline CDR1 and CDR2: MNHNY and SVGAGI (reference sequence). After removal of 5 bases from V and 4 bases from J, the junction contained 11 bases not matched to a gene. CDR3 length: 16 residues. The CDR3 DNA sequence: TGTGCCAGCAGTGGGACAGATTTTAATTCGGGAAACACCATATATTTT. It codes for CASSGTDFNSGNTIYF.

This chain's CDR3 is CASSLNSVSYNEQFF. The CDR3 DNA reads TGTGCCAGCAGCTTAAATTCGGTATCGTACAATGAGCAGTTCTTC. This chain connects TRBV7-3 to TRBJ2-1; D not resolved. V shed 1 base and J shed 4 bases, with 11 bases lying between them. Germline loops: CDR1 SGHTA, CDR2 FQGTGA. This CDR3 is 15 amino acids long.

This chain connects TRBV4-1 to TRBJ1-5, with D perhaps matching TRBD1 (6 bases). This CDR3 has 16 residues. Germline V lookup: CDR1 MGHRA, CDR2 YSYEKL. Trimming shortened V by 4 bases and J by 9 bases, and 22 bases separated the two germline ends. CDR3 sequence: CASSRQTGGPTGPQHF. CDR3 bases: TGCGCCAGCAGCCGACAGACAGGAGGTCCCACAGGGCCCCAGCATTTT.

This chain links TRBV6-5 with TRBJ2-1; no clear D. This CDR3 has 11 amino acids. V was shortened by 6 bases and J by 8 bases, with 8 bases between the two germline ends. Germline assignment: CDR1 MNHEY and CDR2 SVGAGI. CDR3 sequence (DNA): TGTGCCAGCAGGGAGTCGGATGAGCAGTTCTTC. Translation gives CASRESDEQFF.

The J gene is TRBJ2-3, the V gene TRBV5-1, with 8 bases that match TRBD2. The V and J ends lost 4 bases and 2 bases, in that order; junction bases with no gene match: 9. Germline loops: CDR1 SGHRS, CDR2 YFSETQ. The CDR3 contains 16 residues. The CDR3 nucleotides are TGCGCCAGCAGCAGGCAGCGGGAGCGTTCCACAGATACGCAGTATTTT. The encoded protein is CASSRQRERSTDTQYF.

The chain recombines TRBV13 with TRBJ2-1, with 11 bases fitting TRBD1. Unmatched junction bases numbered 8, after V lost 4 bases and J lost 9 bases. Germline V CDR1 and CDR2: PRHDT, FYEKMQ (reference sequence). The CDR3 contains 15 residues. Here the CDR3 DNA reads TGTGCCAGCAGCTGGGGGGGGACAGGGGGTAGTGAGCAGTTCTTC. Translating gives CASSWGGTGGSEQFF.

The chain employs TRBV7-6 and TRBJ2-7; perhaps TRBD2 as D (7 bases). Per germline, CDR1 SGHVS and CDR2 FNYEAQ. Trimming left V 5 bases short and J 5 bases short, with 16 bases between. The CDR3 has 14 residues. The CDR3 nucleotides read TGTGCCAGCAGCGCCGCGGGGGCTGTAAACGAGCAGTACTTC. It specifies CASSAAGAVNEQYF.

The chain carries TRBV18 and TRBJ1-4; the match to TRBD1 covers 9 bases. The germline CDR1 and CDR2 sequences are KGHSH and LQKENI. The length of the CDR3 is 15 residues. The V and J ends lost 5 bases and 7 bases, in that order; junction bases with no gene match: 8. The DNA for the CDR3 is TGTGCCAGCTCAGGGTTCCGGACAGGGGTTGAAAAACTGTTTTTT. It specifies CASSGFRTGVEKLFF.

This clone was seen only once. The J gene is TRBJ2-3, the V gene TRBV10-1; weak D call: TRBD2 (5 bases). The length of the CDR3 is 13 residues. Trimming pared 3 bases from V and 3 bases from J, leaving 7 bases between. Germline CDR1 is WNHNN and CDR2 is SYGVQD (reference sequence). This chain's CDR3 is CASSEPGTDTQYF. DNA of the CDR3: TGCGCCAGCAGTGAACCGGGAACAGATACGCAGTATTTT.

The CDR3 spells CASSSSGIQETQYF. CDR3 bases: TGTGCCAGCAGCTCTAGCGGGATACAAGAGACCCAGTACTTC. This chain links TRBV7-6 with TRBJ2-5; 9 nucleotides line up with TRBD2. CDR3 length: 14 residues. V dropped 4 bases and J dropped 2; count of bases not matched to a gene: 2. Germline V gene lookup returns CDR1 SGHVS and CDR2 FNYEAQ. Full variable domain (outside the CDR3, taken from reference TRBV7-6 and TRBJ2-5): GAGVSQSPRYKVTKRGQDVALRCDPISGHVSLYWYRQALGQGPEFLTYFNYEAQQDKSGLPNDRFSAERPEGSISTLTIQRTEQRDSAMYRCASSSSGIQETQYFGPGTRLLVL.

CDR3 DNA: TGTGCCAGCAGCTTAGAGATGGGGGGCACTGAAGCTTTCTTT. Translated: CASSLEMGGTEAFF. The rearrangement links TRBV7-9 to TRBJ1-1; weak D call: TRBD1 (5 bases). V dropped 1 base and J dropped 4 bases, with 10 bases sitting between them. This CDR3 has 14 residues. Looked up from germline, CDR1 is SEHNR and CDR2 is FQNEAQ (reference sequence).

V is TRBV29-1 and J is TRBJ1-2, with 7 bases that match TRBD1. The V segment lost 8 bases and the J segment 4 bases; nucleotides outside the gene matches: 7. Germline loops: CDR1 SQVTM, CDR2 ANQGSEA. CDR3 size: 12 residues. CDR3 amino acids: CSPPGQTYGYTF. The CDR3 DNA is TGCAGCCCTCCGGGACAGACCTATGGCTACACCTTC.

The chain has TRBV4-2 and TRBJ2-7; the D is unclear. The germline gives CDR1 LGHNA, CDR2 YNFKEQ. The CDR3 runs to 13 residues. V was shortened by 2 bases and J by 3 bases, with 8 bases between the two germline ends. The CDR3 DNA reads as TGTGCCAGCAGCCAAAGTGGAGACTACGAGCAGTACTTC. It yields the protein CASSQSGDYEQYF.

Here the CDR3 DNA reads TGTGCCAGCAGCCTGGGGACAGATGGCTACACCTTC. This sequence encodes CASSLGTDGYTF. The chain carries TRBV28 and TRBJ1-2, with 7 bases fitting TRBD1. Germline CDR1 MDHEN, CDR2 SYDVKM. With 6 bases clipped from V and 6 bases from J, the junction kept 4 bases outside the gene matches. The CDR3 is made up of 12 amino acids.

The genes are TRBV27 and TRBJ1-1; perhaps TRBD1 as D (5 bases). Trimming took off 7 bases at V and 1 base at J, with 16 bases between the two ends. CDR3 length: 15 residues. CDR1 is MNHEY, CDR2 SMNVEV, per germline (reference sequence). The CDR3 DNA follows: TGTGCCAGCAAGACAGTCGGATATGGGAACACTGAAGCTTTCTTT. Amino acids: CASKTVGYGNTEAFF.

This clone was observed a single time. The rearrangement uses TRBV29-1 and TRBJ1-2, with 7 bases lining up with TRBD1. The CDR3 sequence is 14 residues long. V lost 7 bases, J lost 4 bases, and 12 bases stayed unmatched. The germline CDR1 and CDR2 sequences are SQVTM and ANQGSEA. The CDR3: CSALGPGQTYGYTF. The CDR3 coding sequence is TGCAGCGCACTAGGGCCGGGACAGACCTATGGCTACACCTTC. Based on the CDR3 plus reference TRBV29-1 and TRBJ1-2, the full variable domain is SAVISQKPSRDICQRGTSLTIQCQVDSQVTMMFWYRQQPGQSLTLIATANQGSEATYESGFVIDKFPISRPNLTFSTLTVSNMSPEDSSIYLCSALGPGQTYGYTFGSGTRLTVV.

The chain is built from TRBV28 and TRBJ2-3, with 7 bases identical to TRBD2. After removal of 4 bases from V and 5 bases from J, the junction contained 9 bases not matched to a gene. CDR1 is MDHEN, CDR2 SYDVKM, per germline. CDR3 length: 15 amino acids. CDR3 nucleotide sequence: TGTGCCAGCAGTTCCAGCGGGGCCTCAAGAGATACGCAGTATTTT. It yields the protein CASSSSGASRDTQYF.

CDR3 sequence: CASSRTGGQGNEQFF. CDR3 bases: TGCGCCAGCAGTCGAACAGGGGGCCAAGGCAATGAGCAGTTCTTC. The gene calls are TRBV4-1 and TRBJ2-1; 9 bases match TRBD1. The CDR3 loop spans 15 amino acids. The J segment lost 6 bases and the V segment lost 6 bases, leaving 9 bases of the junction unmatched. Germline V gene sequence: CDR1 MGHRA, CDR2 YSYEKL.

The chain couples TRBV9 to TRBJ2-5; unclear D gene. The CDR3 covers 15 residues. Trimming shortened V by 0 bases and J by 2 bases, and 11 bases separated the two germline ends. Germline V lookup: CDR1 SGDLS, CDR2 YYNGEE. This CDR3 is CASSVGAVTQETQYF. The CDR3 DNA is TGTGCCAGCAGCGTAGGGGCAGTAACACAAGAGACCCAGTACTTC. The whole variable domain, filled in from reference TRBV9 and TRBJ2-5, reads DSGVTQTPKHLITATGQRVTLRCSPRSGDLSVYWYQQSLDQGLQFLIQYYNGEERAKGNILERFSAQQFPDLHSELNLSSLELGDSALYFCASSVGAVTQETQYFGPGTRLLVL.

V gene TRBV13 combines with J gene TRBJ2-5, with 9 bases aligning to TRBD1. With 5 bases clipped from V and 2 bases from J, the junction kept 12 bases outside the gene matches. The germline V gene encodes CDR1 PRHDT and CDR2 FYEKMQ (reference sequence). The CDR3 contains 17 residues. Here the CDR3 reads CASSPPEDRGKQETQYF. The CDR3, as DNA: TGTGCCAGCAGCCCTCCTGAGGACAGGGGCAAGCAAGAGACCCAGTACTTC.

A remark on this clone: The junction does not match germline at one end; this may be a read error. V and J are TRBV18 and TRBJ1-3, with D perhaps TRBD1 (5 bases). This CDR3 region has 15 residues. Germline loops: CDR1 KGHSH, CDR2 LQKENI. The CDR3 bases are TGTGCCAGCTCACGAGACCAGACAGCTGGAGACACCATATATTTT. Amino acids: CASSRDQTAGDTIYF.

The J gene is TRBJ1-5, the V gene TRBV30, with TRBD1 matching 8 bases. CDR3 length equals 14 residues. CDR1 is GTSNPN and CDR2 is SVGIG in the germline V gene (reference sequence). Germline trimming cut 5 bases from V and 0 bases from J; bases unmatched to any gene: 3. CDR3 loop: CAWGQGYSNQPQHF. In nucleotides, the CDR3 is TGTGCCTGGGGACAGGGCTATAGCAATCAGCCCCAGCATTTT. Drawing the rest from reference TRBV30 and TRBJ1-5, the complete variable domain is SQTIHQWPATLVQPVGSPLSLECTVEGTSNPNLYWYRQAAGRGLQLLFYSVGIGQISSEVPQNLSASRPQDRQFILSSKKLLLSDSGFYLCAWGQGYSNQPQHFGDGTRLSIL.

CDR3 in DNA: TGCAGCGTTGAGGCGGGAGTGTCCTACGAGCAGTACTTC. Translation gives CSVEAGVSYEQYF. The chain is built from TRBV29-1 and TRBJ2-7, with 7 nucleotides matching TRBD2. The CDR3 contains 13 residues. Germline V gene sequence: CDR1 SQVTM, CDR2 ANQGSEA. Trimming removed 3 bases from V and 1 base from J; junction bases left unmatched: 3.

The chain has TRBV7-9 and TRBJ2-1; D is perhaps TRBD2 (6 bases). CDR1 and CDR2 from the germline V gene are SEHNR and FQNEAQ (reference sequence). The CDR3 has 16 amino acids. Trimming pared 5 bases from V and 8 bases from J, leaving 22 bases between. The CDR3 DNA reads as TGTGCCAGCAGCCGGATAGGGGCCAGCCGCGGGGATGAGCAGTTCTTC. Its translation is CASSRIGASRGDEQFF.

The V gene is TRBV28, the J gene TRBJ1-2; D is unresolved. The CDR3 loop spans 13 amino acids. Per the germline V gene, CDR1 is MDHEN and CDR2 is SYDVKM. Between the trimmed V and J ends, which lost 8 bases and 4 bases, there was a span of 14 bases. CDR3 coding DNA: TGTGCCAGCCTAGCCCCCGGGAGCTATGGCTACACCTTC. This translates into CASLAPGSYGYTF.

V is TRBV5-6 and J is TRBJ1-1; D is perhaps TRBD1 (6 bases). The CDR3 consists of 15 residues. The germline V gene encodes CDR1 SGHDT and CDR2 YYEEEE. The ends were cut back, 4 bases at V and 0 bases at J, with 13 bases in the middle. This CDR3 reads CASSPGGRVNTEAFF. The CDR3, as DNA: TGTGCCAGCAGCCCGGGGGGCCGAGTGAACACTGAAGCTTTCTTT.

This clone was observed once. This rearrangement joins TRBV30 to TRBJ1-4, with D unresolved. Trimming pared 5 bases from V and 6 bases from J, leaving 13 bases between. Per the germline V gene, CDR1 is GTSNPN and CDR2 is SVGIG (reference sequence). The CDR3 extends over 13 amino acids. DNA of the CDR3: TGTGCCTGGGCGGGGAGTCGTTATGAAAAACTGTTTTTT. Amino acid sequence: CAWAGSRYEKLFF.

The rearrangement links TRBV4-1 to TRBJ1-5; D is unclear. The V gene lost 0 bases and the J gene lost 4 bases, with 7 bases spanning the gap. Germline lookup yields CDR1 MGHRA and CDR2 YSYEKL. The CDR3 loop spans 14 amino acids. CDR3 sequence: CASSQDFRNQPQHF. The CDR3 DNA reads as TGCGCCAGCAGCCAAGATTTCAGAAATCAGCCCCAGCATTTT.

In DNA form, the CDR3 reads TGTGCCAGCAGCACTAGCGGGGGAGACAATGAGCAGTTCTTC. As protein: CASSTSGGDNEQFF. The genes are TRBV7-3 and TRBJ2-1; 11 bases match TRBD2. Germline assignment: CDR1 SGHTA and CDR2 FQGTGA. This CDR3 comprises 14 residues. V lost 5 bases and J lost 5; bases outside the gene matches: 2.

CDR3 DNA: TGTGCCAGCAGGGGCGGGAGGTGCTACGAGCAGTACTTC. This translates into CASRGGRCYEQYF. The chain links TRBV21-1 to TRBJ2-7; the table's D call, TRBD2, was not checked against the DNA. TRBV21-1 is described as a pseudogene. The length of the CDR3 is 13 residues.